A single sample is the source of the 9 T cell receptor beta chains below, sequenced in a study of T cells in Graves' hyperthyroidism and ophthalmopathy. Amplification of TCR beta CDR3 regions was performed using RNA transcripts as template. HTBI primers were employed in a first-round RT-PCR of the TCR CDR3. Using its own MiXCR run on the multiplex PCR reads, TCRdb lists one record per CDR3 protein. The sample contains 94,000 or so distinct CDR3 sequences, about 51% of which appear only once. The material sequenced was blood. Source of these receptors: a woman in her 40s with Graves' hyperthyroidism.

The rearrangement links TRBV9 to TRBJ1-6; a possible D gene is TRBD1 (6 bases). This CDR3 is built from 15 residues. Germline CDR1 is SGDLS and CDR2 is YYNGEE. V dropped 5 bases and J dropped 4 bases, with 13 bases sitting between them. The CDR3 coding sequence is TGTGCCAGCAGAGGTGAAGGGGGGTATAATTCACCCCTCCACTTT. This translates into CASRGEGGYNSPLHF.

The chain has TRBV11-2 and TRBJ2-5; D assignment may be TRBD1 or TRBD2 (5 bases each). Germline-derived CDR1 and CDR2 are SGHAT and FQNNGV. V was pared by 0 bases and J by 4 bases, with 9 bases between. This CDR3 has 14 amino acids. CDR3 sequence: CASSLDWGIETQYF. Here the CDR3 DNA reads TGTGCCAGCAGCTTAGATTGGGGGATAGAGACCCAGTACTTC.

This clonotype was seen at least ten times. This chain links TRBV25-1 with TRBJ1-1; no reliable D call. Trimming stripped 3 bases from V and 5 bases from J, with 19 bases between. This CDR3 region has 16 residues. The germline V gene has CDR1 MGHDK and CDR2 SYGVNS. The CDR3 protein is CASSDGAPSPRTEAFF. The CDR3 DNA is TGTGCCAGCAGTGATGGAGCCCCTTCCCCACGGACTGAAGCTTTCTTT.

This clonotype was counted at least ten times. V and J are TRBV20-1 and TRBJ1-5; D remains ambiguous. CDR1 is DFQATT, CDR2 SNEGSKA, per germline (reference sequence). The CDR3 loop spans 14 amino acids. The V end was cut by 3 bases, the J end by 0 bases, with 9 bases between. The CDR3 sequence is CSASTDDSNQPQHF. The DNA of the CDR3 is TGCAGTGCTAGCACCGACGATAGCAATCAGCCCCAGCATTTT.

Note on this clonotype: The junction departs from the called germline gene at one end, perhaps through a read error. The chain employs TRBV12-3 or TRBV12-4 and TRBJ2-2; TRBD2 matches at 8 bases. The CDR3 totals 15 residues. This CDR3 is CASSLAGGNTGELVF. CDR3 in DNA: TGTGCCAGCAGTTTGGCGGGGGGAAACACCGGGGAGCTGGTTTTT.

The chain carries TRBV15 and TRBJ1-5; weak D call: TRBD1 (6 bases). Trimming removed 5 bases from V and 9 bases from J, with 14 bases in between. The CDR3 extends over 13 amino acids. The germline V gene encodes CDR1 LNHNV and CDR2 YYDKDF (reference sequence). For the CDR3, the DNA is TGTGCCACCAGCGGAGGGGGGGATCCGCCCCAGCATTTT. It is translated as CATSGGGDPPQHF.

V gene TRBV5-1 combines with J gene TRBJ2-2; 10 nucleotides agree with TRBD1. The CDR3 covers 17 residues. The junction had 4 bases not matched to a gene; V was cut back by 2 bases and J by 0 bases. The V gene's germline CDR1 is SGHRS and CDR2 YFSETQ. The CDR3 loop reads CASSFGQGGANTGELFF. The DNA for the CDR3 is TGCGCCAGCAGCTTCGGACAGGGGGGCGCGAACACCGGGGAGCTGTTTTTT.

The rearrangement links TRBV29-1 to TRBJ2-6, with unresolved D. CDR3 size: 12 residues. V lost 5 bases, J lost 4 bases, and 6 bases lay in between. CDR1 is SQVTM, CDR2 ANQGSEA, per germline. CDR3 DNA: TGCAGCGTTTCGACGGGGGCCAACGTCCTGACTTTC. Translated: CSVSTGANVLTF.

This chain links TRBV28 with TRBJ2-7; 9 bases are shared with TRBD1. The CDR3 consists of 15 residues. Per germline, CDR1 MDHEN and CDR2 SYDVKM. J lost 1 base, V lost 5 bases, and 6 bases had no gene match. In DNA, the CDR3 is TGTGCCAGCAGTCAACAGGGGGCGCTTTCCTACGAGCAGTACTTC. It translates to CASSQQGALSYEQYF.